This T cell receptor beta chain was profiled in a study of T cells in localized non-small cell lung cancer. The study, taken as a whole, reports: Longer survival (overall) was linked to higher T cell density in blood. Among the top 100 tumor clones, a median roughly 57 appeared in adjacent lung. One tumor region alone was sequenced, and heterogeneity therefore remains possible. Adjacent uninvolved lung tissue had the highest T cell clonality, exceeding tumor.

V lost 5 bases and J 0 bases, leaving 8 bases between the germline ends. The CDR3 loop spans 14 amino acids. Germline loops: CDR1 MDHEN, CDR2 SYDVKM. This table comes from immunoSEQ multiplex PCR, and its TCRdb copy is limited to in-frame clones, with some not included. The sample includes about 33,000 clones, about 90% seen only once; the top ten take roughly 17%. This clone has a handful of counts. Its antigen remains unknown. The TCR comes from a man between 35 and 75 years old with stage III lung adenocarcinoma. The V gene is TRBV28, the J gene TRBJ1-3, with D maybe TRBD1 (6 bases). The sample here was peripheral blood mononuclear cells, taken before any cancer treatment. CDR3 sequence: CASSPGVSGNTIYF. The CDR3 DNA reads as TGTGCCAGCAGTCCAGGGGTCTCTGGAAACACCATATATTTT.